This TCR beta chain was recovered during a study of blood T cell repertoires in COVID-19. Using immunoSEQ multiplex PCR, the repertoire was profiled, and TCRdb retains in-frame clones only, with some absent. The table shows roughly 130,000 clones, with roughly 80% occurring only once. This CDR3 has 15 residues. Germline values: CDR1 SGHRS, CDR2 YFSETQ. The V segment lost 4 bases and the J segment 3 bases; nucleotides outside the gene matches: 4. The chain links TRBV5-1 to TRBJ2-2, with 9 bases matching TRBD1. The sequenced material came from PBMCs or T cells enriched from blood (not recorded which). The clonotype comes from a man aged 50 to 59 who had recovered from COVID-19. The CDR3 nucleotides are TGCGCCAGCAGCGAGGACAGGGGTTACACCGGGGAGCTGTTTTTT. Translation: CASSEDRGYTGELFF.